Listed below are T cell receptor beta chains from one sample, sequenced in a study of neurological immune-mediated disorders. TCRdb recomputed calls from the 5' RACE reads with MiXCR, one row per CDR3 protein. The sample lists about 76,000 distinct CDR3 sequences; about a sixth were seen once. The specimen sequenced was PBMCs. Receptor source: a woman aged 40 to 50 in good health. Each CDR3 is given with its conserved first and last residue. Fields, in order: J gene, clone size, V gene, CDR3 protein. The size field is filled for only some rows; it gives once, few, many or a size class.

TRBJ1-1	many	TRBV5-6	CASSLYRGTEAFF
TRBJ1-5	many	TRBV5-5	CASSLVGWAGRNQPQHF
TRBJ2-5	NA	TRBV4-3	CASSLLLAPQETQYF
TRBJ1-5	many	TRBV7-8	CASSFVGGQTNQPQHF
TRBJ1-6	NA	TRBV20-1	CSARRGPNNSPLHF
TRBJ1-2	many	TRBV25-1	CASSGNYGYTF
TRBJ2-5	many	TRBV6-2/TRBV6-3	CASRSQGQETQYF
TRBJ2-1	many	TRBV5-6	CASSLSVGRGDEQFF
TRBJ1-1	many	TRBV20-1	CSARATSNTEAFF
TRBJ1-2	many	TRBV28	CASSLGRDYGYTF
TRBJ2-2	many	TRBV20-1	CSARIAGANTGELFF